The 6 T cell receptor beta chains below were found in one sample sequenced in a study of blood T cell repertoires in COVID-19. Profiled with immunoSEQ multiplex PCR; TCRdb holds only in-frame clones, not every one. The table shows about 49,000 clones, with 81% occurring only once. The sample comprised peripheral blood. The receptors here all came from a woman of 80 years or more with COVID-19, enrolled during active disease.

Only one count was recorded for this clone. The rearrangement joins TRBV28 to TRBJ1-1; weak D call: TRBD1 (5 bases). Germline loops: CDR1 MDHEN, CDR2 SYDVKM. V lost 6 bases, J lost 3 bases, and 14 bases lay in between. The CDR3 has 14 residues. The CDR3 bases are TGTGCCAGCAGCAGGGCAGGGTTAGACACTGAAGCTTTCTTT. Its protein product is CASSRAGLDTEAFF.

This chain connects TRBV4-2 to TRBJ2-7; 9 nucleotides align to TRBD2. Germline CDR1 is LGHNA and CDR2 is YNFKEQ. Trimming took 0 bases from V and 4 from J; bases not matched to a gene: 7. There are 16 residues in the CDR3. Written as DNA, the CDR3 is TGTGCCAGCAGCCAAGATGCTAGCGGGACCAAATACGAGCAGTACTTC. Protein sequence: CASSQDASGTKYEQYF.

The chain joins TRBV9 to TRBJ2-2, with 7 bases fitting TRBD1. V was clipped by 4 bases and J by 7 bases; unmatched bases: 7. Germline CDR1 SGDLS, CDR2 YYNGEE. The CDR3 has 14 residues. The CDR3: CASSPVGGGGELFF. The CDR3 DNA sequence: TGTGCCAGCAGCCCGGTAGGGGGCGGCGGGGAGCTGTTTTTT.

The chain joins TRBV7-3 to TRBJ2-1; 7 bases are shared with TRBD2. This CDR3 is 18 amino acids long. Germline CDR1 SGHTA, CDR2 FQGTGA. V shed 0 bases, J shed 5 bases, and the junction held 13 bases outside the gene matches. CDR3 sequence (DNA): TGTGCCAGCAGCTTAACGGGAACGGCGGTAGCGGGCAACAATGAGCAGTTCTTC. The encoded protein is CASSLTGTAVAGNNEQFF.

The chain has TRBV19 and TRBJ2-2, with 7 nucleotides matching TRBD2. The CDR3 is 15 amino acids. After removal of 7 bases from V and 4 bases from J, the junction contained 9 bases not matched to a gene. Germline V gene data show CDR1 as LNHDA and CDR2 as SQIVND (reference sequence). The DNA for the CDR3 is TGTGCCAGTAAGGCGGGCGGGAGTGGCACCGGGGAGCTGTTTTTT. Translated, it gives CASKAGGSGTGELFF.

There are a few counts of this clone. The rearrangement uses TRBV7-2 and TRBJ2-2; 9 nucleotides agree with TRBD2. Germline CDR1 reads SGHTA; CDR2 reads FQGNSA. The V segment lost 1 base and the J segment 5 bases; nucleotides outside the gene matches: 5. CDR3 length equals 16 residues. CDR3 protein: CASSLGGLAITGELFF. CDR3 sequence (DNA): TGTGCCAGCAGCTTAGGAGGACTAGCGATAACCGGGGAGCTGTTTTTT.